The clone carrying this T cell receptor (beta chain) was seen more than once but under ten times. Germline lookup yields CDR1 MNHEY and CDR2 SVGAGI. The CDR3 consists of 14 residues. The J segment lost 2 bases and the V segment lost 5 bases, leaving 5 bases of the junction unmatched. TCRdb keeps only in-frame clones here, not all; method: immunoSEQ multiplex PCR. The sample has tens of thousands of clones; around 79% are singletons. This entry is derived from a study of radiotherapy plus CTLA-4 blockade in lung cancer. The chain is built from TRBV6-5 and TRBJ2-7; 8 bases match TRBD1. This sample comprised peripheral blood, obtained from a patient treated with radiotherapy plus ipilimumab. The TCR sequence derives from a human donor with non-small cell lung cancer who had a complete response to radiotherapy plus ipilimumab. This CDR3 reads CASSRDRRTYEQYF. In nucleotides, the CDR3 is TGTGCCAGCAGTCGGGACAGGAGGACCTACGAGCAGTACTTC.